These T cell receptor beta chains were read from a single sample in a study of Ad26.COV2.S vaccination and SARS-CoV-2 variants. Data came from immunoSEQ multiplex PCR; TCRdb stores just in-frame clones and leaves some out. The profile shows 300,000 to 400,000 clones, 90% of them singletons. This specimen consisted of peripheral blood, obtained in a trial of Ad26.COV2.S vaccine versus placebo. The receptors stem from a person aged 18-65 years who received the Ad26.COV2.S COVID-19 vaccine or a placebo. CDR3s include the opening cysteine and the closing phenylalanine or tryptophan. Fields, in order: clone size, J gene, D gene, V gene, CDR3 length, CDR3 DNA, CDR3 protein. D genes are given only for firm matches. Some rows have no size entry. The others give once, few or many, or a class for an expanded clone.

abundance: .; j_gene: TRBJ1-1; d_gene: .; v_gene: TRBV19; len: 17; CDR3nt: TGTGCCGGTCGTTTAAGGGGGGTTTGTATGTGGAACACTGAAGCTTTCTTT; CDR3aa: CAGRLRGVCMWNTEAFF
abundance: .; j_gene: TRBJ2-3; d_gene: .; v_gene: TRBV9; len: 14; CDR3nt: TGTGCCAGCAGCGGAGTGGGTTGGGGGGATACGCAGTATTTT; CDR3aa: CASSGVGWGDTQYF
abundance: .; j_gene: TRBJ1-2; d_gene: TRBD1; v_gene: TRBV4-1; len: 13; CDR3nt: TGCGCCAGCAGCCACACCACGGACAGGTCAAACACCTTC; CDR3aa: CASSHTTDRSNTF
abundance: once; j_gene: TRBJ2-3; d_gene: TRBD2; v_gene: TRBV11-2; len: 16; CDR3nt: TGTGCCAGCAGCTTAGGGGGCCAGCGGGGGACAGATACGCAGTATTTT; CDR3aa: CASSLGGQRGTDTQYF
abundance: .; j_gene: TRBJ1-6; d_gene: .; v_gene: TRBV5-6; len: 15; CDR3nt: TGTGCCAGCAGCTTTCCCCGGGCCGAAAATTCACCCCTCCACTTT; CDR3aa: CASSFPRAENSPLHF
abundance: .; j_gene: TRBJ1-1; d_gene: .; v_gene: TRBV6-6; len: 12; CDR3nt: TGTGCCAGCAGGGGCATGAACACTGAAGCTTTCTTT; CDR3aa: CASRGMNTEAFF
abundance: .; j_gene: TRBJ2-1; d_gene: .; v_gene: TRBV9; len: 16; CDR3nt: TGTGCCAGCAGCGTAGTCCCCGAAGGGGTATACAATGAGCAGTTCTTC; CDR3aa: CASSVVPEGVYNEQFF
abundance: .; j_gene: TRBJ2-2; d_gene: TRBD1; v_gene: TRBV11-2; len: 15; CDR3nt: TGTGCCAGCAGCATGACGACAGGGATTGCCGGGGAGCTGTTTTTT; CDR3aa: CASSMTTGIAGELFF
abundance: .; j_gene: TRBJ1-1; d_gene: .; v_gene: TRBV27; len: 14; CDR3nt: TGTGCCAGCAGTTTATTCCCCCGGAACACTGAAGCTTTCTTT; CDR3aa: CASSLFPRNTEAFF
abundance: few; j_gene: TRBJ1-5; d_gene: .; v_gene: TRBV6-5; len: 15; CDR3nt: TGTGCCAGCAGTTTACAATCAGGGCTGAATCAGCCCCAGCATTTT; CDR3aa: CASSLQSGLNQPQHF
abundance: few; j_gene: TRBJ1-3; d_gene: .; v_gene: TRBV4-3; len: 16; CDR3nt: TGCGCCAGCAGCCAAGATAGTGTACTCTCTGGAAACACCATATATTTT; CDR3aa: CASSQDSVLSGNTIYF
abundance: .; j_gene: TRBJ1-2; d_gene: TRBD1; v_gene: TRBV2; len: 15; CDR3nt: TGTGCCAGCAGATACCGGGACAGGACCCCCTATGGCTACACCTTC; CDR3aa: CASRYRDRTPYGYTF
abundance: .; j_gene: TRBJ1-2; d_gene: .; v_gene: TRBV5-5; len: 14; CDR3nt: TGTGCCAGCAGCTCTCCAGGACGGAGTGGGGGCTACACCTTC; CDR3aa: CASSSPGRSGGYTF
abundance: .; j_gene: TRBJ2-7; d_gene: .; v_gene: TRBV7-8; len: 13; CDR3nt: TGTGCCAGCAGCTTAACAGGCTTCTACGAGCAGTACTTC; CDR3aa: CASSLTGFYEQYF
abundance: .; j_gene: TRBJ1-1; d_gene: TRBD1; v_gene: TRBV27; len: 17; CDR3nt: TGTGCCAGCAACCGACAGGGGGCCTTCTCCATGAACACTGAAGCTTTCTTT; CDR3aa: CASNRQGAFSMNTEAFF
abundance: .; j_gene: TRBJ1-2; d_gene: TRBD1; v_gene: TRBV27; len: 15; CDR3nt: TGTGCCAGCGGCCCCCTGGACAGGGGGGACTATGGCTACACCTTC; CDR3aa: CASGPLDRGDYGYTF
abundance: .; j_gene: TRBJ2-2; d_gene: .; v_gene: TRBV27; len: 12; CDR3nt: TGTGCCAGCAGTTTAGTGGCCGGGGAGCTGTTTTTT; CDR3aa: CASSLVAGELFF
abundance: .; j_gene: TRBJ2-3; d_gene: TRBD2; v_gene: TRBV6-6; len: 22; CDR3nt: TGTGCCAGCAGTCACCGGCGACCCCTCGGGACTAGCGGGGGAAGGGGCACAGATACGCAGTATTTT; CDR3aa: CASSHRRPLGTSGGRGTDTQYF
abundance: .; j_gene: TRBJ2-7; d_gene: .; v_gene: TRBV11-2; len: 16; CDR3nt: TGTGCCAGCAGCTCCCTTTTACAGGGCAGGGGTTACGAGCAGTACTTC; CDR3aa: CASSSLLQGRGYEQYF
abundance: .; j_gene: TRBJ2-4; d_gene: .; v_gene: TRBV7-9; len: 15; CDR3nt: TGTGCCAGCAGCTTACTAGGTGGCCCCGAAAACATTCAGTACTTC; CDR3aa: CASSLLGGPENIQYF
abundance: once; j_gene: TRBJ1-1; d_gene: .; v_gene: TRBV19; len: 14; CDR3nt: TGTGCCAGTAGTATAACGAGGGAATGGCAAGAAGCTTTCTTT; CDR3aa: CASSITREWQEAFF
abundance: few; j_gene: TRBJ2-2; d_gene: .; v_gene: TRBV5-6; len: 13; CDR3nt: TGTGCCAGCAGCCCCCAGAACACCGGGGAGCTGTTTTTT; CDR3aa: CASSPQNTGELFF
abundance: .; j_gene: TRBJ1-5; d_gene: .; v_gene: TRBV3-1/TRBV3-2; len: 17; CDR3nt: TGTGCCAGCAGCCAAGATATGATGGGATATAGCAATCAGCCCCAGCATTTT; CDR3aa: CASSQDMMGYSNQPQHF
abundance: .; j_gene: TRBJ1-1; d_gene: .; v_gene: TRBV15; len: 13; CDR3nt: TGTGCCACCAGCAGAGATCCAGGGGAGGGGGCTTTCTTT; CDR3aa: CATSRDPGEGAFF
abundance: once; j_gene: TRBJ1-2; d_gene: .; v_gene: TRBV9; len: 14; CDR3nt: TGTGCCAGCAGCGTAGCAGGGGAGGGCTATGGCTACACCTTC; CDR3aa: CASSVAGEGYGYTF
abundance: .; j_gene: TRBJ2-5; d_gene: TRBD2; v_gene: TRBV29-1; len: 14; CDR3nt: TGCAGCGGGCTAGCGGGGGCAATCCAAGAGACCCAGTACTTC; CDR3aa: CSGLAGAIQETQYF